The TCR beta chain described here comes from a study of blood T cells in healthy people across ages. Findings and caveats of the study: Investigators viewed diversity estimates from one million T cells as underestimates, the study reported. Donor CMV status, an unknown factor, possibly confounded changes in expanded clonotypes.

In the case of this clonotype: Its antigen is not identified.

V was cut by 2 bases and J by 3 bases, with 9 bases left in between. The germline gives CDR1 DFQATT, CDR2 SNEGSKA (reference sequence). CDR3 length equals 13 residues. Primed by a sample-barcoded 5' primer and a J-beta primer mix, a second PCR proceeded for 7 to 11 cycles. TCRdb re-analysed the 5' RACE reads in MiXCR, keeping a single row per CDR3 protein. The data contain roughly 1,300,000 distinct CDR3 sequences, 45% to 70% of them singletons. The sequence was collected from a man aged 18 to 29 in good health. Sequencing was done on a sample of blood. The rearrangement uses TRBV20-1 and TRBJ2-3; tentatively, D is TRBD1 (6 bases). CDR3 amino acids: CSARRTETDTQYF. The CDR3 DNA is TGCAGTGCTAGAAGGACAGAAACAGATACGCAGTATTTT.